This entry lists 5 T cell receptor beta chains sequenced from one sample in a study of T-cell reconstitution after alpha-beta-depleted transplantation in children. TCRbeta library preparation incorporated unique molecular identifiers. TCRdb re-analysed the PCR reads in MiXCR, keeping a single row per CDR3 protein. The repertoire includes approximately 500,000 distinct CDR3 sequences, approximately 30% of them detected once, and just over 35% sits in the top ten. The sequenced sample was PBMCs, obtained before TCRalphabeta/CD19-depleted stem cell transplant. Receptors originate from a boy younger than two with Wiskott-Aldrich syndrome, due to receive a stem cell transplant.

A few counts support this clonotype. The chain recombines TRBV24-1 with TRBJ2-1; D unresolved. The V and J ends lost 4 bases and 6 bases respectively, with 12 bases between them. This CDR3 spans 14 amino acids. The V gene's germline CDR1 is KGHDR and CDR2 SFDVKD. CDR3 nucleotides: TGTGCCACCAGTGAGGGTAGCCCAGGCAATGAGCAGTTCTTC. Encoded protein: CATSEGSPGNEQFF.

This clonotype has just a few counts. The J gene is TRBJ2-7, the V gene TRBV12-3 or TRBV12-4; D is perhaps TRBD1 (6 bases). CDR3 length equals 13 residues. V dropped 1 base and J dropped 6 bases, with 10 bases sitting between them. CDR3 nucleotides: TGTGCCAGCAGTTTAGGGAACAGGGTCGAGCAGTACTTC. It specifies CASSLGNRVEQYF.

V is TRBV10-3 and J is TRBJ2-2; 14 nucleotides line up with TRBD2. V was clipped by 3 bases and J by 1 base; unmatched bases: 4. Germline V lookup: CDR1 ENHRY, CDR2 SYGVKD. CDR3 length: 18 amino acids. CDR3 in DNA: TGTGCCATCAGTGATCGAGGACTAGCGGGAGGGAACACCGGGGAGCTGTTTTTT. Translation gives CAISDRGLAGGNTGELFF.

The genes are TRBV29-1 and TRBJ2-2; 9 bases are shared with TRBD2. The V and J ends lost 4 bases and 7 bases, in that order; junction bases with no gene match: 4. Germline CDR1 SQVTM, CDR2 ANQGSEA. This CDR3 has 13 amino acids. The CDR3, as DNA: TGCAGCGTTGGGAGACTAGCGGACGGGGAGCTGTTTTTT. Protein product: CSVGRLADGELFF.

This clonotype was seen only a few times. The chain couples TRBV6-1 to TRBJ1-2; D gene unclear. Germline values: CDR1 MNHNS, CDR2 SASEGT. With 4 bases removed from V and 8 bases from J, the gap between germline ends came to 11 bases. The CDR3 length is 12 residues. CDR3 in amino acids: CASSAFPYGYTF. The DNA of the CDR3 is TGTGCCAGCAGTGCCTTCCCCTACGGCTACACCTTC.